This TCR beta chain was sequenced in a study of shared clonotypes between healthy human individuals. Study context: Donors were a couple of women and a few men aged 18 to 49. Findings and caveats of the study: Across a handful of donors, naive CD4 shared around 5%, naive CD8 about 3.2%, memory CD4 roughly 2.4%, memory CD8 roughly 0.37%. Naive subsets tended to show greater estimated richness than memory subsets.

CD4+ cells yielded CD45RA+ naive and CD45RA-negative memory subsets. CDR3 length: 15 residues. Trimming took 5 bases from V and 4 from J; bases not matched to a gene: 6. Per the germline V gene, CDR1 is SGHTA and CDR2 is FQGNSA. Comments on this clone: Antigen unknown.

Using immunoSEQ multiplex PCR, the repertoire was profiled, and TCRdb retains in-frame clones only, with some absent. The sample holds around 720,000 clones; about three quarters are singletons and the top ten take around 1.8%. The receptor was isolated from a woman in her twenties or thirties in good health. The chain links TRBV7-2 to TRBJ2-1; TRBD2 matches at 9 bases. The sample taken for sequencing was memory CD4+ T cells sorted from blood. Subset specified: CD45RA-negative fraction. Here the CDR3 DNA reads TGTGCCAGCAGCGTTAGCGGGAGCGCATACAATGAGCAGTTCTTC. Amino acid sequence: CASSVSGSAYNEQFF.